Listed below are T cell receptor beta chains from one sample, sequenced in a study of prognosis after radiotherapy for stage I lung cancer. TCRdb independently ran MiXCR on the multiplex PCR reads; one entry per CDR3 protein. The table shows 30,000 to 40,000 distinct CDR3 sequences, with 32% occurring only once. Material: PBMCs, obtained before or after stereotactic body radiation therapy (not recorded which). The receptors stem from a donor over 45 with non-small cell lung cancer. Each CDR3 is given with its conserved first and last residue. A D gene is named only where the DNA matches it firmly. Expanded clones get a size class; other rows say once, few or many, or leave the size out.

d_call: NA; v_call: TRBV2; clone_size: many; j_call: TRBJ2-3; cdr3_aa: CASRGADTQYF; cdr3_nt: TGTGCCAGCAGGGGGGCAGATACGCAGTATTTT
d_call: NA; v_call: TRBV4-1; clone_size: many; j_call: TRBJ1-2; cdr3_aa: CASSQDPGGLYGYTF; cdr3_nt: TGCGCCAGCAGCCAAGACCCAGGAGGGCTCTATGGCTACACCTTC
d_call: NA; v_call: TRBV20-1; clone_size: many; j_call: TRBJ2-4; cdr3_aa: CSARVEGFGNIQYF; cdr3_nt: TGCAGTGCTAGAGTAGAAGGGTTTGGAAACATTCAGTACTTC
d_call: TRBD2; v_call: TRBV14; clone_size: many; j_call: TRBJ2-5; cdr3_aa: CASSQNRGGLQETQYF; cdr3_nt: TGTGCCAGCAGCCAAAATCGCGGGGGGCTCCAAGAGACCCAGTACTTC
d_call: TRBD1; v_call: TRBV19; clone_size: many; j_call: TRBJ1-5; cdr3_aa: CASSMPRGGQGPNQPQHF; cdr3_nt: TGTGCCAGTAGTATGCCAAGAGGGGGACAGGGACCTAATCAGCCCCAGCATTTT
d_call: NA; v_call: TRBV20-1; clone_size: many; j_call: TRBJ1-2; cdr3_aa: CSARSGLYGYTF; cdr3_nt: TGCAGTGCTAGATCGGGTCTCTATGGCTACACCTTC
d_call: NA; v_call: TRBV5-1; clone_size: many; j_call: TRBJ1-3; cdr3_aa: CASSLDQGSGNTIYF; cdr3_nt: TGCGCCAGCAGCTTGGACCAGGGCTCCGGAAACACCATATATTTT
d_call: NA; v_call: TRBV20-1; clone_size: NA; j_call: TRBJ1-2; cdr3_aa: CSASENIANYGYTF; cdr3_nt: TGCAGTGCTAGCGAAAACATCGCTAACTATGGCTACACCTTC
d_call: NA; v_call: TRBV6-4; clone_size: NA; j_call: TRBJ1-2; cdr3_aa: CASIPVQRYGYTF; cdr3_nt: TGTGCCAGCATACCCGTACAGCGCTATGGCTACACCTTC
d_call: TRBD1; v_call: TRBV20-1; clone_size: NA; j_call: TRBJ2-7; cdr3_aa: CSAMDRALYDQYF; cdr3_nt: TGCAGTGCTATGGACAGGGCTCTGTACGATCAGTACTTC
d_call: NA; v_call: TRBV7-9; clone_size: many; j_call: TRBJ2-4; cdr3_aa: CASSLQGRNIQYF; cdr3_nt: TGTGCCAGCAGCTTACAGGGACGAAACATTCAGTACTTC
d_call: TRBD1; v_call: TRBV6-1; clone_size: NA; j_call: TRBJ1-2; cdr3_aa: CASRADRAHGYTF; cdr3_nt: TGTGCCAGCAGAGCGGACAGGGCTCATGGCTACACCTTC
d_call: TRBD2; v_call: TRBV7-6; clone_size: NA; j_call: TRBJ2-1; cdr3_aa: CASSPTSGCPRYNEQFF; cdr3_nt: TGTGCCAGCAGCCCGACTAGCGGGTGCCCACGATACAATGAGCAGTTCTTC
d_call: TRBD2; v_call: TRBV7-2; clone_size: many; j_call: TRBJ2-3; cdr3_aa: CASSQTNGGAADTQYF; cdr3_nt: TGTGCCAGCAGCCAAACCAACGGGGGGGCGGCAGATACGCAGTATTTT
d_call: NA; v_call: TRBV30; clone_size: many; j_call: TRBJ1-4; cdr3_aa: CAWNDLRRRNEKLFF; cdr3_nt: TGTGCCTGGAATGACCTCAGGCGCCGTAATGAAAAACTGTTTTTT
d_call: TRBD1; v_call: TRBV15; clone_size: many; j_call: TRBJ1-1; cdr3_aa: CATSRPPRQGGAFF; cdr3_nt: TGTGCCACCAGCAGACCCCCCCGACAGGGGGGGGCTTTCTTT
d_call: NA; v_call: TRBV24-1; clone_size: many; j_call: TRBJ2-3; cdr3_aa: CATTRGSTDTQYF; cdr3_nt: TGTGCCACCACCCGGGGGAGCACAGATACGCAGTATTTT
d_call: TRBD1; v_call: TRBV29-1; clone_size: many; j_call: TRBJ2-6; cdr3_aa: CSVAGTGSSGANVLTF; cdr3_nt: TGCAGCGTTGCCGGGACAGGAAGCTCTGGGGCCAACGTCCTGACTTTC
d_call: NA; v_call: TRBV30; clone_size: many; j_call: TRBJ1-5; cdr3_aa: CAWSGGGDRTNQPQHF; cdr3_nt: TGTGCCTGGAGTGGGGGGGGTGACAGGACCAATCAGCCCCAGCATTTT
d_call: NA; v_call: TRBV28; clone_size: NA; j_call: TRBJ2-1; cdr3_aa: CASSFSPPPRQGNYNEQLF; cdr3_nt: TGTGCCAGCAGTTTCAGCCCTCCTCCGAGGCAGGGGAACTACAATGAGCAGCTCTTC
d_call: NA; v_call: TRBV11-3; clone_size: NA; j_call: TRBJ2-7; cdr3_aa: CASSLGGHYEQYF; cdr3_nt: TGTGCCAGCAGCTTGGGGGGCCACTACGAGCAGTACTTC
d_call: TRBD2; v_call: TRBV3-1; clone_size: many; j_call: TRBJ2-3; cdr3_aa: CASSLGLAGAGGPQYF; cdr3_nt: TGTGCCAGCAGCCTTGGACTAGCGGGGGCCGGAGGCCCGCAGTATTTT
d_call: TRBD1; v_call: TRBV11-1; clone_size: many; j_call: TRBJ2-7; cdr3_aa: CASSLGWDSSYEQYF; cdr3_nt: TGTGCCAGCAGCTTAGGATGGGACAGCTCCTACGAGCAGTACTTC
d_call: TRBD1; v_call: TRBV7-2; clone_size: many; j_call: TRBJ1-4; cdr3_aa: CASSPTGNNEKLFF; cdr3_nt: TGTGCCAGCAGCCCGACAGGGAATAATGAAAAACTGTTTTTT
d_call: TRBD2; v_call: TRBV5-4; clone_size: NA; j_call: TRBJ2-5; cdr3_aa: CASSLVGAAGIQETQYF; cdr3_nt: TGTGCCAGCAGCTTGGTTGGTGCAGCGGGGATACAAGAGACCCAGTACTTC
d_call: NA; v_call: TRBV6-1; clone_size: many; j_call: TRBJ2-4; cdr3_aa: CASRAGPAKNIQYF; cdr3_nt: TGTGCCAGCAGGGCGGGCCCAGCCAAAAACATTCAGTACTTC
d_call: TRBD1; v_call: TRBV5-1; clone_size: many; j_call: TRBJ1-4; cdr3_aa: CASSIRQGPNEKLFF; cdr3_nt: TGCGCCAGCAGCATCCGACAGGGGCCTAATGAAAAACTGTTTTTT
d_call: NA; v_call: TRBV19; clone_size: once; j_call: TRBJ1-2; cdr3_aa: CASRGTAPYGYTF; cdr3_nt: TGTGCCTCCAGAGGGACGGCCCCCTATGGCTACACATTC
d_call: TRBD2; v_call: TRBV18; clone_size: many; j_call: TRBJ2-7; cdr3_aa: CASSPVTSGTPYEQYF; cdr3_nt: TGTGCCAGCTCACCAGTAACTAGCGGGACCCCCTACGAGCAGTACTTC
d_call: NA; v_call: TRBV7-9; clone_size: many; j_call: TRBJ1-1; cdr3_aa: CASSPSGGTAFF; cdr3_nt: TGTGCCAGCAGCCCTAGTGGGGGTACGGCTTTCTTT
d_call: NA; v_call: TRBV6-1; clone_size: many; j_call: TRBJ2-2; cdr3_aa: CASSGRTNTGELFF; cdr3_nt: TGTGCCAGCAGCGGCCGGACTAACACCGGGGAGCTGTTTTTT
d_call: TRBD1; v_call: TRBV12-3/TRBV12-4; clone_size: many; j_call: TRBJ1-1; cdr3_aa: CASRRQGNTEAFF; cdr3_nt: TGTGCCAGCAGGAGACAGGGTAACACTGAAGCTTTCTTT
d_call: TRBD1; v_call: TRBV20-1; clone_size: many; j_call: TRBJ2-7; cdr3_aa: CSAKPQGAGEQYF; cdr3_nt: TGCAGTGCGAAACCACAGGGGGCAGGGGAGCAGTACTTC
d_call: NA; v_call: TRBV30; clone_size: many; j_call: TRBJ1-3; cdr3_aa: CAWSVAGGHSGNTIYF; cdr3_nt: TGTGCCTGGAGTGTAGCCGGCGGCCATTCTGGAAACACCATATATTTT
d_call: TRBD1; v_call: TRBV7-9; clone_size: many; j_call: TRBJ2-5; cdr3_aa: CASSNRGETQYF; cdr3_nt: TGTGCCAGCAGCAACAGGGGAGAGACCCAGTACTTC
d_call: NA; v_call: TRBV20-1; clone_size: many; j_call: TRBJ1-1; cdr3_aa: CSAPERGDTEAFF; cdr3_nt: TGCAGTGCGCCCGAGCGGGGGGACACTGAAGCTTTCTTT
d_call: TRBD2; v_call: TRBV2; clone_size: many; j_call: TRBJ2-5; cdr3_aa: CASRLGGETQYF; cdr3_nt: TGTGCCAGCAGGCTGGGGGGGGAGACCCAGTACTTC
d_call: NA; v_call: TRBV4-3; clone_size: many; j_call: TRBJ2-3; cdr3_aa: CASSQDRGASDTQYF; cdr3_nt: TGCGCCAGCAGCCAAGACCGGGGGGCATCAGATACGCAGTATTTT
d_call: TRBD2; v_call: TRBV20-1; clone_size: many; j_call: TRBJ2-3; cdr3_aa: CSARDSWTSGADTQYF; cdr3_nt: TGCAGTGCTAGAGATAGCTGGACTAGCGGGGCAGATACGCAGTATTTT
d_call: NA; v_call: TRBV4-1; clone_size: many; j_call: TRBJ2-3; cdr3_aa: CASSQIGVADTQYF; cdr3_nt: TGCGCCAGCAGCCAAATCGGGGTGGCAGATACGCAGTATTTT